The clone carrying this T cell receptor beta chain was detected only a few times. Its antigen remains unknown. CDR1 SGHTA and CDR2 FQGNSA come from the germline V gene. This CDR3 has 14 residues. V lost 2 bases to trimming and J lost 0 bases, with 8 bases between them. The data derive from a study of cytomegalovirus exposure and HLA in healthy donors. Study-level background: An earlier analysis found around 100 million unique TCR beta sequences from approximately 170 million T cells.

Findings and caveats of the study: According to reports, the classifier identified cytomegalovirus status with high specificity and sensitivity. Later on, a genetic analysis was performed. It linked a missense variant in DCLRE1C with V- and J-gene trimming of TCR beta.

PCR primers comprised 60 Vbeta and 13 Jbeta primers. Sequencing was performed with immunoSEQ multiplex PCR; in TCRdb, only in-frame clones are kept and a portion is missing. In the table there are about 60,000 clones, approximately 80% of which are singletons. This TCR derives from a female donor in good health and CMV-seronegative. Sequencing input: PBMCs. The V gene is TRBV7-2, the J gene TRBJ2-7; no definite D call. The CDR3 DNA reads TGTGCCAGCAGCTTATTCCAGGACTCCTACGAGCAGTACTTC. Translation gives CASSLFQDSYEQYF. The full variable domain, in which reference TRBV7-2 and TRBJ2-7 provide the parts outside the CDR3, is GAGVSQSPSNKVTEKGKDVELRCDPISGHTALYWYRQSLGQGLEFLIYFQGNSAPDKSGLPSDRFSAERTGGSVSTLTIQRTQQEDSAVYLCASSLFQDSYEQYFGPGTRLTVT.